These 20 T cell receptor beta chains came from one sample sequenced in a study of cytotoxic CD8 clonotypes in ibrutinib-treated CLL. The method was immunoSEQ multiplex PCR; TCRdb's version includes in-frame clones alone and lacks a portion of them. The data contain about 130,000 clones, about 80% of them singletons. Specimen: PBMCs, collected after 12 months of ibrutinib treatment. These receptors all stem from a human donor with chronic lymphocytic leukemia.

The genes are TRBV30 and TRBJ1-5; 7 bases agree with TRBD1. Germline V gene data show CDR1 as GTSNPN and CDR2 as SVGIG (reference sequence). The CDR3 loop spans 13 amino acids. V was pared by 5 bases and J by 1 base, with 2 bases of the junction left unmatched. Here the CDR3 reads CAWGTVSNQPQHF. CDR3 in DNA: TGTGCCTGGGGGACAGTGAGCAATCAGCCCCAGCATTTT.

This clone was detected once. This chain uses TRBV6-1 with TRBJ1-4; 8 bases are a match to TRBD1. Per the germline V gene, CDR1 is MNHNS and CDR2 is SASEGT. With 4 bases clipped from V and 4 bases from J, the junction kept 14 bases outside the gene matches. This CDR3 has 18 amino acids. The CDR3 spells CASSGDRGQIVLNEKLFF. CDR3 sequence (DNA): TGTGCCAGCAGTGGAGACAGGGGACAAATAGTTCTTAATGAAAAACTGTTTTTT.

The genes are TRBV12-5 and TRBJ2-5; 12 positions match TRBD2. The germline CDR1 and CDR2 sequences are LGHNT and FRNRAP. After removal of 4 bases from V and 5 bases from J, the junction contained 14 bases not matched to a gene. This CDR3 region has 18 residues. DNA for the CDR3: TGTGCTAGTGGTTGCCCCAGGACTAGCGGGAAGGGTTGGGAGACCCAGTACTTC. This encodes CASGCPRTSGKGWETQYF.

The gene calls are TRBV19 and TRBJ1-3; D gene ambiguous. This CDR3 has 15 amino acids. The V end lost 2 bases, the J end lost 0 bases, and 8 bases lay between the germline ends. Germline V gives CDR1 LNHDA, CDR2 SQIVND (reference sequence). This CDR3 is CASSIIRSSGNTIYF. CDR3 nucleotides: TGTGCCAGTAGTATAATCCGCAGCTCTGGAAACACCATATATTTT.

V and J are TRBV5-1 and TRBJ2-7; 14 bases fit TRBD2. V dropped 0 bases and J dropped 7; count of bases not matched to a gene: 9. Looked up from germline, CDR1 is SGHRS and CDR2 is YFSETQ. The CDR3 consists of 17 residues. CDR3 residues: CASSLVGLAGALGEQYF. CDR3 bases: TGCGCCAGCAGCTTGGTGGGACTAGCGGGAGCCCTCGGGGAGCAGTACTTC.

This sequence joins TRBV6-6 and TRBJ2-5; D gene uncertain. The CDR3 extends over 14 amino acids. Germline V gene lookup returns CDR1 MNHNY and CDR2 SVGAGI (reference sequence). V lost 2 bases and J lost 0, with 7 bases in between. The CDR3 nucleotides read TGTGCCAGCAGTTACGTTCTGTACCAAGAGACCCAGTACTTC. Protein product: CASSYVLYQETQYF.

The chain carries TRBV11-2 and TRBJ2-7; 8 bases are a match to TRBD1. Germline CDR1 and CDR2: SGHAT and FQNNGV. V lost 6 bases, J lost 4 bases, and 8 bases stayed unmatched. There are 14 residues in the CDR3. CDR3 amino acids: CASSLTGGSYEQYF. The CDR3 DNA is TGTGCCAGCAGTCTTACAGGGGGGAGTTACGAGCAGTACTTC.

CDR3 sequence (DNA): TGTGCCAGCAGCTCCTTGACTAGCGGGTTGAACACCGGGGAGCTGTTTTTT. Its protein product is CASSSLTSGLNTGELFF. This sequence joins TRBV5-6 and TRBJ2-2; 10 bases are a match to TRBD2. The CDR3 runs to 17 residues. The trim removed 3 bases at V and 1 base at J, leaving 6 bases unmatched. The germline CDR1 and CDR2 sequences are SGHDT and YYEEEE.

The rearrangement joins TRBV4-2 to TRBJ2-1; 8 bases agree with TRBD1. Germline CDR1 and CDR2: LGHNA and YNFKEQ. CDR3 length equals 16 residues. The trim removed 4 bases at V and 6 bases at J, leaving 11 bases unmatched. The CDR3 is CASSLNIGQGLNEQFF. CDR3 nucleotides: TGTGCCAGCAGCCTCAATATAGGACAGGGACTCAATGAGCAGTTCTTC.

The J gene is TRBJ1-2, the V gene TRBV5-4; D is ambiguous. The CDR3 spans 15 residues. With 2 bases removed from V and 8 bases from J, the gap between germline ends came to 19 bases. In germline, CDR1 is SGHNT, CDR2 YYREEE (reference sequence). CDR3 sequence: CASSFAGASARGYTF. The DNA of the CDR3 is TGTGCCAGCAGCTTTGCAGGAGCCTCGGCGAGAGGCTACACCTTC.

This clone was counted only a few times. The chain carries TRBV18 and TRBJ1-5; no clear D. The CDR3 has 14 amino acids. V gave up 1 base and J gave up 2 bases, with 6 bases separating them. CDR1 KGHSH and CDR2 LQKENI come from the germline V gene. The CDR3 coding sequence is TGTGCCAGCTCACCACAGCAGGGCAATCAGCCCCAGCATTTT. It translates to CASSPQQGNQPQHF.

V and J are TRBV29-1 and TRBJ2-7, with D perhaps TRBD1 (5 bases). The germline V gene has CDR1 SQVTM and CDR2 ANQGSEA. V was pared by 0 bases and J by 4 bases, with 13 bases between. The length of the CDR3 is 14 residues. The CDR3 sequence is CSVEEGAPIYEQYF. In DNA, the CDR3 is TGCAGCGTTGAAGAAGGGGCCCCCATATACGAGCAGTACTTC.

On this clone itself: This likely came from a read error, as a far larger clone is one base away. V gene TRBV6-4 combines with J gene TRBJ2-2; 7 nucleotides agree with TRBD1. Unmatched junction bases numbered 0, after V lost 4 bases and J lost 1 base. From germline, CDR1 is MRHNA and CDR2 SNTAGT. The CDR3 spans 14 residues. In DNA form, the CDR3 reads TGTGCCAGCAGTGGACAGGGGAACACCGGGGAGCTGTTTTTT. Protein sequence: CASSGQGNTGELFF.

This rearrangement joins TRBV7-8 to TRBJ1-1, with a possible D match to TRBD1 (6 bases). Trimming pared 2 bases from V and 6 bases from J, leaving 16 bases between. Germline-derived CDR1 and CDR2 are SGHVS and FQNEAQ. The CDR3 has 15 amino acids. CDR3 in amino acids: CASSLNSGRGAEAFF. CDR3 nucleotides: TGTGCCAGCAGCTTAAATTCTGGCAGGGGCGCTGAAGCTTTCTTT.

The chain couples TRBV5-1 to TRBJ2-3, with D maybe TRBD1 (6 bases). V was trimmed by 1 base and J by 4 bases, leaving 10 bases between them. The CDR3 sequence is 14 residues long. Germline V lookup: CDR1 SGHRS, CDR2 YFSETQ. This CDR3 is CASSLQTGADTQYF. CDR3 nucleotide sequence: TGCGCCAGCAGCTTGCAGACAGGAGCAGATACGCAGTATTTT.

The genes are TRBV5-4 and TRBJ2-5, with 7 bases lining up with TRBD1. J was trimmed by 5 bases and V by 0 bases; bases with no gene match: 10. The CDR3 is made up of 16 amino acids. CDR1 SGHNT and CDR2 YYREEE come from the germline V gene (reference sequence). CDR3 nucleotides: TGTGCCAGCAGCTTGGCTCAATTGAGGGGGCTCGAGACCCAGTACTTC. Its translation is CASSLAQLRGLETQYF.

This chain joins TRBV4-1 and TRBJ1-5; 8 bases are a match to TRBD1. CDR3 length: 15 residues. With V trimmed by 4 bases and J by 7 bases, 9 bases remained unmatched. From germline, CDR1 is MGHRA and CDR2 YSYEKL. CDR3 sequence reads: CASSPREGQGQPQHF. The CDR3 DNA reads as TGCGCCAGCAGCCCTCGGGAAGGACAGGGCCAGCCCCAGCATTTT.

V is TRBV25-1 and J is TRBJ2-5; 9 bases agree with TRBD2. The CDR3 has 18 amino acids. V shed 0 bases and J 2 bases; nucleotides not matched to a gene: 10. Per the germline V gene, CDR1 is MGHDK and CDR2 is SYGVNS. CDR3: CASSEYVSSGRSQETQYF. DNA for the CDR3: TGTGCCAGCAGTGAATACGTTAGTAGCGGGAGATCGCAAGAGACCCAGTACTTC.

This chain joins TRBV27 and TRBJ1-5, with 8 bases that match TRBD1. The CDR3 totals 17 residues. Germline V CDR1 and CDR2: MNHEY, SMNVEV (reference sequence). V lost 6 bases to trimming and J lost 0 bases; unmatched junction nucleotides: 10. The CDR3, as DNA: TGTGCCAGCAGATGGGGACAGGAACCTTATAGCAATCAGCCCCAGCATTTT. It specifies CASRWGQEPYSNQPQHF.

The CDR3 coding sequence is TGTGCCAGCAGTTCGAAACGGACAGGGGGCTCCTACAATGAGCAGTTCTTC. Translated: CASSSKRTGGSYNEQFF. The chain is built from TRBV27 and TRBJ2-1, with 10 bases aligning to TRBD1. The CDR3 spans 17 residues. J gave up 0 bases and V 4 bases, and 6 bases lay outside the gene matches. Germline V gene data show CDR1 as MNHEY and CDR2 as SMNVEV (reference sequence).